The T cell receptor (beta chain) described here comes from a study of monozygotic twins with inflammatory bowel disease. Study outcomes and limitations: T cell subtypes were not distinguishable in this analysis.

Eight separate reactions per sample yielded the cDNA. TCRdb reprocessed the 5' RACE reads, with one entry per CDR3 protein and no DNA. This sample's table reports over 110,000 distinct CDR3 sequences. An approximately 2.3 ml blood sample was drawn per donor. Whole-blood RNA isolation (total RNA) proceeded without T cell sorting. Notes on this clonotype: Its antigen is still unknown.

Germline values: CDR1 MNHEY, CDR2 SMNVEV (reference sequence). The CDR3 has 18 residues. The chain joins TRBV27 to TRBJ1-6; TCRdb reports TRBD1, a call that lacks DNA to check it against. The material sequenced was blood. The TCR sequence derives from a human donor with ulcerative colitis or Crohn's disease, or a healthy co-twin of an affected twin (not recorded which). CDR3 loop: CASSMTRQGAGWNSPLHF.